These 21 T cell receptor beta chains originate from one sample sequenced in a study of T cell changes during pregnancy in multiple sclerosis. Assay used: immunoSEQ multiplex PCR; TCRdb lists only in-frame clones, some missing. The sample lists about 56,000 clones, 90% occurring once. This specimen was peripheral blood, taken in the first trimester of pregnancy. The receptors stem from a female donor in good health, enrolled as a control in a pregnancy study.

V is TRBV4-1 and J is TRBJ2-1; D call uncertain. V lost 6 bases, J lost 4 bases, and 19 bases lay in between. This CDR3 spans 16 amino acids. CDR1 is MGHRA and CDR2 is YSYEKL in the germline V gene. The CDR3 here is CASRPSSSGSYNEQFF. CDR3 DNA: TGCGCCAGCAGGCCAAGTTCGTCGGGTTCGTACAATGAGCAGTTCTTC.

The rearrangement links TRBV5-6 to TRBJ2-1; no clear D. Germline CDR1 and CDR2: SGHDT and YYEEEE. This CDR3 contains 16 residues. Trimming removed 0 bases from V and 4 bases from J, with 14 bases in between. CDR3 amino acids: CASSLAGGFGYNEQFF. The CDR3 nucleotides read TGTGCCAGCAGCTTGGCAGGTGGGTTTGGGTACAATGAGCAGTTCTTC.

The chain employs TRBV6-1 and TRBJ2-3; TRBD2 agrees at 9 bases. The germline V gene encodes CDR1 MNHNS and CDR2 SASEGT. The CDR3 spans 16 residues. V was clipped by 1 base and J by 2 bases; unmatched bases: 4. The CDR3 DNA reads TGTGCCAGCAGTGAAGGTAGCGGGGGTGTCACAGATACGCAGTATTTT. Its protein is CASSEGSGGVTDTQYF.

The V gene is TRBV19, the J gene TRBJ2-1; perhaps TRBD2 as D (6 bases). The V end lost 5 bases, the J end lost 7 bases, and 15 bases lay between the germline ends. The CDR3 extends over 14 amino acids. Germline-derived CDR1 and CDR2 are LNHDA and SQIVND (reference sequence). Here the CDR3 reads CASSDPGLTNEQFF. Written as DNA, the CDR3 is TGTGCCAGTAGTGACCCGGGACTCACAAATGAGCAGTTCTTC.

The chain joins TRBV5-8 to TRBJ2-3, with a possible D match to TRBD1 (6 bases). From germline, CDR1 is SGHTS and CDR2 YDEGEE. Trimming cost V 2 bases and J 4 bases, with 14 bases left between them. The CDR3 is 15 amino acids. The CDR3 DNA follows: TGTGCCAGCAGCTTAACACTACAGGGCTCAGATACGCAGTATTTT. Encoded protein: CASSLTLQGSDTQYF. The whole variable domain, filled in from reference TRBV5-8 and TRBJ2-3, reads EAGVTQSPTHLIKTRGQQATLRCSPISGHTSVYWYQQALGLGLQFLLWYDEGEERNRGNFPPRFSGRQFPNYSSELNVNALELEDSALYLCASSLTLQGSDTQYFGPGTRLTVL.

This clone was seen once. The V call is TRBV7-6, the J call TRBJ2-7; 10 nucleotides match TRBD1. The CDR3 consists of 16 residues. J was trimmed by 5 bases and V by 4 bases; bases with no gene match: 11. CDR1 and CDR2 from the germline V gene are SGHVS and FNYEAQ. CDR3 loop: CASSSPTRDRGNEQYF. CDR3 DNA: TGTGCCAGCAGCTCCCCCACCCGGGACAGGGGCAACGAGCAGTACTTC.

This chain joins TRBV25-1 and TRBJ2-7; D is perhaps TRBD2 (5 bases). The CDR3 length is 14 residues. Between the trimmed V and J ends, which lost 3 bases and 7 bases, there was a span of 16 bases. Germline values: CDR1 MGHDK, CDR2 SYGVNS. The CDR3 coding sequence is TGTGCCAGCAGTGAGGTTGGCGGGCTTGGTGAGCAGTACTTC. Its translation is CASSEVGGLGEQYF.

V gene TRBV14 combines with J gene TRBJ2-3; 12 bases line up with TRBD2. After removal of 0 bases from V and 5 bases from J, the junction contained 12 bases not matched to a gene. Germline V gene lookup returns CDR1 SGHDN and CDR2 FVKESK. This CDR3 is 19 amino acids long. The CDR3, as DNA: TGTGCCAGCAGCCAAGATGGTCCTAGCGGGAGGGCCTCGGGAGATACGCAGTATTTT. Translation: CASSQDGPSGRASGDTQYF.

This clone was counted once. The chain links TRBV9 to TRBJ2-7; a weak D match, TRBD2 (5 bases). The V gene lost 4 bases and the J gene lost 12 bases, with 14 bases spanning the gap. The V gene's germline CDR1 is SGDLS and CDR2 YYNGEE. The CDR3 contains 11 residues. The CDR3, as DNA: TGTGCCAGCAGCAACGGAGGTTGGCCGTACTTC. Its protein is CASSNGGWPYF.

The chain carries TRBV6-1 and TRBJ2-5; 16 bases line up with TRBD2. Trimming removed 10 bases from V and 9 bases from J; junction bases left unmatched: 8. The CDR3 is made up of 14 amino acids. The germline V gene has CDR1 MNHNS and CDR2 SASEGT. The CDR3: CATPGGLAGGAQYF. CDR3 nucleotides: TGTGCCACCCCCGGGGGACTAGCGGGAGGGGCCCAGTACTTC.

The chain joins TRBV6-5 to TRBJ2-1; 9 bases match TRBD1. Germline V gene data show CDR1 as MNHEY and CDR2 as SVGAGI. The CDR3 spans 15 residues. With 7 bases clipped from V and 4 bases from J, the junction kept 8 bases outside the gene matches. CDR3 loop: CASTPGTGYYNEQFF. CDR3 sequence (DNA): TGTGCCAGCACCCCCGGGACAGGGTATTACAATGAGCAGTTCTTC.

The rearrangement joins TRBV7-9 to TRBJ1-4; D not resolved. Trimming removed 5 bases from V and 6 bases from J, with 13 bases in between. The germline CDR1 and CDR2 sequences are SEHNR and FQNEAQ (reference sequence). The CDR3 has 14 residues. In nucleotides, the CDR3 is TGTGCCAGCAGCCAGACAACACCGTATGAAAAACTGTTTTTT. Translation: CASSQTTPYEKLFF. The whole variable domain, filled in from reference TRBV7-9 and TRBJ1-4, reads DTGVSQNPRHKITKRGQNVTFRCDPISEHNRLYWYRQTLGQGPEFLTYFQNEAQLEKSRLLSDRFSAERPKGSFSTLEIQRTEQGDSAMYLCASSQTTPYEKLFFGSGTQLSVL.

J is TRBJ2-7 and V is TRBV28, with 10 bases fitting TRBD2. The CDR3 covers 14 residues. Germline values: CDR1 MDHEN, CDR2 SYDVKM. V lost 7 bases to trimming and J lost 4 bases; unmatched junction nucleotides: 7. The CDR3 protein is CASTASGSRYEQYF. The CDR3, as DNA: TGTGCCAGCACCGCTAGCGGGAGCCGGTACGAGCAGTACTTC. The complete variable domain, with remaining parts taken from reference TRBV28 and TRBJ2-7, reads DVKVTQSSRYLVKRTGEKVFLECVQDMDHENMFWYRQDPGLGLRLIYFSYDVKMKEKGDIPEGYSVSREKKERFSLILESASTNQTSMYLCASTASGSRYEQYFGPGTRLTVT.

J is TRBJ2-7 and V is TRBV6-5, with D perhaps TRBD1 (6 bases). Germline values: CDR1 MNHEY, CDR2 SVGAGI. Trimming shortened V by 2 bases and J by 9 bases, and 14 bases separated the two germline ends. The CDR3 covers 13 residues. CDR3 region: CASSYGQGLGQYF. DNA for the CDR3: TGTGCCAGCAGTTACGGCCAGGGGCTGGGGCAGTACTTC.

The chain employs TRBV18 and TRBJ2-1; 11 positions agree with TRBD2. The CDR3 length is 16 residues. From germline, CDR1 is KGHSH and CDR2 LQKENI. V was pared by 3 bases and J by 3 bases, with 4 bases of the junction left unmatched. For the CDR3, the DNA is TGTGCCAGCTCACCCCGACTAGCGGGACTCTACAATGAGCAGTTCTTC. It encodes CASSPRLAGLYNEQFF.

The chain combines TRBV11-1 with TRBJ2-5; 12 nucleotides align to TRBD2. V shed 5 bases and J 2 bases; nucleotides not matched to a gene: 6. The CDR3 extends over 16 amino acids. The germline CDR1 and CDR2 sequences are SGHAT and FQDESV (reference sequence). DNA of the CDR3: TGTGCCAGCAGCCCAGGACTAGCGGGGATGCAAGAGACCCAGTACTTC. Protein product: CASSPGLAGMQETQYF.

The J gene is TRBJ1-4, the V gene TRBV6-6; D is uncertain. Germline CDR1 is MNHNY and CDR2 is SVGAGI (reference sequence). The length of the CDR3 is 14 residues. V gave up 2 bases and J gave up 8 bases, with 12 bases separating them. The CDR3 reads CASSYRVSGEKLFF. The DNA for the CDR3 is TGTGCCAGCAGTTACAGAGTTAGCGGCGAAAAACTGTTTTTT.

This sequence joins TRBV27 and TRBJ2-7, with 8 bases that match TRBD1. Germline V gene data show CDR1 as MNHEY and CDR2 as SMNVEV (reference sequence). Trimming cost V 3 bases and J 2 bases; bases outside gene matches: 3. This CDR3 region has 14 residues. CDR3 sequence (DNA): TGTGCCAGCAGTTTGACAGGGGTTCCCTACGAGCAGTACTTC. It specifies CASSLTGVPYEQYF.

The chain uses TRBV14 and TRBJ2-1; TRBD2 might be the D (6 bases). This CDR3 is built from 15 residues. Germline CDR1 is SGHDN and CDR2 is FVKESK. The V gene lost 4 bases and the J gene lost 3 bases, with 13 bases spanning the gap. The CDR3 DNA is TGTGCCAGCAGCCCCCCGGGGGAGCTCTACAATGAGCAGTTCTTC. It encodes CASSPPGELYNEQFF.

The sample holds one count of this clone. DNA for the CDR3: TGTGCCAGCAGCCCGATCGGACTAGCGGCATACAATGAGCAGTTCTTC. Protein product: CASSPIGLAAYNEQFF. V and J are TRBV7-9 and TRBJ2-1; 10 bases are a match to TRBD2. Germline trimming cut 5 bases from V and 4 bases from J; bases unmatched to any gene: 8. Germline V gives CDR1 SEHNR, CDR2 FQNEAQ (reference sequence). CDR3 size: 16 residues.

The V gene is TRBV5-6, the J gene TRBJ1-5; D gene uncertain. V lost 0 bases and J lost 6, with 7 bases in between. From germline, CDR1 is SGHDT and CDR2 YYEEEE. CDR3 length equals 13 residues. The CDR3: CASSLAAAQPQHF. DNA of the CDR3: TGTGCCAGCAGCTTGGCGGCGGCTCAGCCCCAGCATTTT. The full variable domain, completed using reference TRBV5-6 and TRBJ1-5, is DAGVTQSPTHLIKTRGQQVTLRCSPKSGHDTVSWYQQALGQGPQFIFQYYEEEERQRGNFPDRFSGHQFPNYSSELNVNALLLGDSALYLCASSLAAAQPQHFGDGTRLSIL.